This TCR beta chain stems from a study of PD-L1 blockade in urothelial cancer. Across the whole study: T cell content in blood samples showed a median of about 140,000.

The method was immunoSEQ multiplex PCR; TCRdb's version includes in-frame clones alone and lacks a portion of them. The data contain tens of thousands of clones, roughly three quarters of them singletons. Whole-study findings and limits: Lower pretreatment blood TCR clonality, under the median, predicted better survival, researchers reported.

Time point specified: peripheral blood 6 weeks after treatment start. On this clone itself: Its antigen is not identified.

The J segment lost 7 bases and the V segment lost 1 base, leaving 8 bases of the junction unmatched. CDR1 SGHKS and CDR2 YYEKEE come from the germline V gene (reference sequence). The CDR3 covers 15 residues. The J gene is TRBJ1-3, the V gene TRBV5-5, with 7 bases identical to TRBD1. This clonotype originated in a man between 70 and 80 years old with urothelial cancer. The material was PBMCs, obtained around atezolizumab (anti-PD-L1) treatment. The CDR3 reads CASSLPRQGVNTIYF. The CDR3 DNA follows: TGTGCCAGCAGCTTGCCGCGACAGGGTGTGAACACCATATATTTT.